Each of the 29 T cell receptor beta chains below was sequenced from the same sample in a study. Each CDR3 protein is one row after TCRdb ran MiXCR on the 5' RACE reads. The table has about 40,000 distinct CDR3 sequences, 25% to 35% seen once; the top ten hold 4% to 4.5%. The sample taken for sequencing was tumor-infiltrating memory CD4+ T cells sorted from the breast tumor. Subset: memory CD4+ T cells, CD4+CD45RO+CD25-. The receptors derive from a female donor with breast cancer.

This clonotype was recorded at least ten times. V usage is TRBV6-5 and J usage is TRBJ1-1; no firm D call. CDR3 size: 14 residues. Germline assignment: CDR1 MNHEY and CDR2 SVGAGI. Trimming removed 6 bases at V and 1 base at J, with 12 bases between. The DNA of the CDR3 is TGTGCCAGCAGGCGAGAATCGAAGAACACTGAAGCTTTCTTT. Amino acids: CASRRESKNTEAFF.

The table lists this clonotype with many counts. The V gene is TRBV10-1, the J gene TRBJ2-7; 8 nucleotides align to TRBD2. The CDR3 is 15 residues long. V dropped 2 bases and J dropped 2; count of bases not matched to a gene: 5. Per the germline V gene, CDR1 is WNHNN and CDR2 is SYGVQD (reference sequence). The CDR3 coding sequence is TGCGCCAGCAGTGAGGGGCTAGCGGGCCCCTACGAGCAGTACTTC. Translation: CASSEGLAGPYEQYF.

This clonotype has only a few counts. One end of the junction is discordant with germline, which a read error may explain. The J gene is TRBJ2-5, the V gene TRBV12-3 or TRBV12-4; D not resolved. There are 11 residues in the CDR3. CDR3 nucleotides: TGTGCCGGCAGCCCCCGTGAGACCCAGTACTTC. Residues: CAGSPRETQYF.

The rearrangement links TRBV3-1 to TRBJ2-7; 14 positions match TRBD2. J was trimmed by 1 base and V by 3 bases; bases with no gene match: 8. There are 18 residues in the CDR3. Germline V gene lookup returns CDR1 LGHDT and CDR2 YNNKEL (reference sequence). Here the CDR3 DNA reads TGTGCCAGCAGCCATCCCTTGGGACTAGCGGGGGTTTCCTACGAGCAGTACTTC. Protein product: CASSHPLGLAGVSYEQYF.

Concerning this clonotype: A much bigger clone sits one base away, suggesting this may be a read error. Here the CDR3 reads CANSLWNLEDGYTF. As DNA, the CDR3 is TGTGCCAACAGCCTGTGGAACTTAGAAGACGGCTACACCTTC. The chain joins TRBV5-5 to TRBJ1-2; no clear D. The CDR3 has 14 residues. The germline CDR1 and CDR2 sequences are SGHKS and YYEKEE (reference sequence).

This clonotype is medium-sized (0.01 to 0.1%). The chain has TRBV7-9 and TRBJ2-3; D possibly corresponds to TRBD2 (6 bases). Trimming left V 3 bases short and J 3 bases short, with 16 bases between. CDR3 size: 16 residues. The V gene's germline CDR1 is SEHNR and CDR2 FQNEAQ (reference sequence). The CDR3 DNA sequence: TGTGCCAGCAGCTTCCTTCGTTTCGGGGGAACAGATACGCAGTATTTT. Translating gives CASSFLRFGGTDTQYF.

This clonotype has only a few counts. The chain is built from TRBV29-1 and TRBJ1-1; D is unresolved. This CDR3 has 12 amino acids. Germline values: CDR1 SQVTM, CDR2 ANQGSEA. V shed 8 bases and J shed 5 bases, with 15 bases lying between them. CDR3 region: CSPLEVRTEAFF. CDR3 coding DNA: TGCAGCCCCCTCGAGGTGAGGACTGAAGCTTTCTTT.

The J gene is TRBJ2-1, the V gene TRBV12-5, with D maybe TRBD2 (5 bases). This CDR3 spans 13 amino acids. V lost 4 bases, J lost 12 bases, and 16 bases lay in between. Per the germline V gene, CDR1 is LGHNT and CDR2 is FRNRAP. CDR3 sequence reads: CASGSPLSGVQFF. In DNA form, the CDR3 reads TGTGCTAGTGGTTCCCCCCTCTCCGGGGTGCAGTTCTTC.

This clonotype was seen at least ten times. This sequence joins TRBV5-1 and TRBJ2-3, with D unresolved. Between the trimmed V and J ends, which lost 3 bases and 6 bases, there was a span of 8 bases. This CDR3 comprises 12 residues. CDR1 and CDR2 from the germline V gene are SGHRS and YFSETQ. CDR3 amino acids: CASSSPEDTQYF. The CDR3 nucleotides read TGCGCCAGCAGCTCGCCGGAGGATACGCAGTATTTT.

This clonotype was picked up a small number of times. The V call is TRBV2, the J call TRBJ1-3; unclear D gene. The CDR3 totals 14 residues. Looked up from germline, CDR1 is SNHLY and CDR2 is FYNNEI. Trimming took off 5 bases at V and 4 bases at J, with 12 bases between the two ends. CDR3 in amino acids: CASSYTIGGNTIYF. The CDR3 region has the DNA TGTGCCAGCAGTTACACTATAGGGGGAAACACCATATATTTT.

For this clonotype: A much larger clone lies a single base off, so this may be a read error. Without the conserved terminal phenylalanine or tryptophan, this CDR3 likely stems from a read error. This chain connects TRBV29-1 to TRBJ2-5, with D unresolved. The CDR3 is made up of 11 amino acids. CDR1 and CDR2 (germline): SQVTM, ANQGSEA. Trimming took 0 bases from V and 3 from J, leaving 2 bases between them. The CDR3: CSVEEEETQYV. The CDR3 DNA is TGCAGCGTTGAAGAAGAAGAGACCCAGTACGTC.

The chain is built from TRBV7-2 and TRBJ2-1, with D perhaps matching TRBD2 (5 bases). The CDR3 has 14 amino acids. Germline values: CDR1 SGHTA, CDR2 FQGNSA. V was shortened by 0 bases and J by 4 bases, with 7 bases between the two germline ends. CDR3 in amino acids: CASSLAPGYNEQFF. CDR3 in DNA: TGTGCCAGCAGCTTAGCGCCGGGGTACAATGAGCAGTTCTTC. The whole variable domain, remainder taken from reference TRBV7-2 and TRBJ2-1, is GAGVSQSPSNKVTEKGKDVELRCDPISGHTALYWYRQSLGQGLEFLIYFQGNSAPDKSGLPSDRFSAERTGGSVSTLTIQRTQQEDSAVYLCASSLAPGYNEQFFGPGTRLTVL.

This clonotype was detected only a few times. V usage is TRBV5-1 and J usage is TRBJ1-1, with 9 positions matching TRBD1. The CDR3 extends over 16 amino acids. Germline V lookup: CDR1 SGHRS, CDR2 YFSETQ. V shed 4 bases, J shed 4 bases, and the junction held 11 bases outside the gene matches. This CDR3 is CASSPSPRDRVTEAFF. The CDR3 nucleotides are TGCGCCAGCAGCCCATCTCCGCGGGACAGGGTCACTGAAGCTTTCTTT.

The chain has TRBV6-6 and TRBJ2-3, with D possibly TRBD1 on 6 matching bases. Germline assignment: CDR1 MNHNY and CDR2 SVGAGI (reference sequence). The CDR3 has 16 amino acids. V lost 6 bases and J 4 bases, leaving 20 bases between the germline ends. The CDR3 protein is CASRTRGTQAPDTQYF. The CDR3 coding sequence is TGTGCCAGCAGAACTAGGGGGACACAGGCTCCAGATACGCAGTATTTT.

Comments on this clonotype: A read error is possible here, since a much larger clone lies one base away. The CDR3, as DNA: TGTGCCGCCAGTGGACAGGGGGCGAATGGAAAGTCCAATGAGCAGTTCTTC. Translating gives CAASGQGANGKSNEQFF. The V gene is TRBV24-1, the J gene TRBJ2-1; 11 nucleotides match TRBD1. This CDR3 contains 17 residues. In germline, CDR1 is KGHDR, CDR2 SFDVKD.

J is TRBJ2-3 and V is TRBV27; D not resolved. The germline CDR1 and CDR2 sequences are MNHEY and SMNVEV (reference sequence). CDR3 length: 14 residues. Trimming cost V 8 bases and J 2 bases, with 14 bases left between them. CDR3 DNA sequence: TGTGCCAGCTCCCCCACTGTGGTCACAGATACGCAGTATTTT. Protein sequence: CASSPTVVTDTQYF.

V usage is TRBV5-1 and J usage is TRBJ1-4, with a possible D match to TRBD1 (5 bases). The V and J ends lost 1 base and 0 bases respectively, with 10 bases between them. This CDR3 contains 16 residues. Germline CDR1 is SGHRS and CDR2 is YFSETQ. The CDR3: CASSLRTPATNEKLFF. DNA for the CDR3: TGCGCCAGCAGCTTGAGGACACCAGCAACTAATGAAAAACTGTTTTTT.

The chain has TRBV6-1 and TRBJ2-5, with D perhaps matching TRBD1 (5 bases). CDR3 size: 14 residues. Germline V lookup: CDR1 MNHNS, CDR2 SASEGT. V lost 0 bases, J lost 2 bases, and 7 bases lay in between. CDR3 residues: CASSEAPGQETQYF. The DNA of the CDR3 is TGTGCCAGCAGTGAAGCACCAGGGCAAGAGACCCAGTACTTC.

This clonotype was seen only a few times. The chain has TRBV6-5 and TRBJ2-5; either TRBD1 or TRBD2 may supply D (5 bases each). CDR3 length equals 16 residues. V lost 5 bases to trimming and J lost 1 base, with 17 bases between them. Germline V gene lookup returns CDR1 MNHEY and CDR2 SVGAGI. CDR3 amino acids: CASSPGPRGAQETQYF. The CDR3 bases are TGTGCCAGCAGTCCCGGGCCCAGAGGGGCCCAAGAGACCCAGTACTTC.

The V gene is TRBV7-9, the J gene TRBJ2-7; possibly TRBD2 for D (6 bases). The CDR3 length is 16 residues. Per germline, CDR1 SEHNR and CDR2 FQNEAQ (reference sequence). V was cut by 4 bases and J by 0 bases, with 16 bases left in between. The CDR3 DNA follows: TGTGCCAGCAGCTACCTCGGGGGTGGCGTCTCCTACGAGCAGTACTTC. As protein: CASSYLGGGVSYEQYF. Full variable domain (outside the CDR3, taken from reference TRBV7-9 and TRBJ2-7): DTGVSQNPRHKITKRGQNVTFRCDPISEHNRLYWYRQTLGQGPEFLTYFQNEAQLEKSRLLSDRFSAERPKGSFSTLEIQRTEQGDSAMYLCASSYLGGGVSYEQYFGPGTRLTVT.

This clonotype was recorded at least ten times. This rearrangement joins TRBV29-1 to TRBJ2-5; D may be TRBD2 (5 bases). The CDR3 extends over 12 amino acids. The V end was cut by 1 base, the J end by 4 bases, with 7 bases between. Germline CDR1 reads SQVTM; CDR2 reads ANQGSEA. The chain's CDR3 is CSVEVSAETQYF. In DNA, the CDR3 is TGCAGCGTTGAAGTTAGCGCAGAGACCCAGTACTTC.

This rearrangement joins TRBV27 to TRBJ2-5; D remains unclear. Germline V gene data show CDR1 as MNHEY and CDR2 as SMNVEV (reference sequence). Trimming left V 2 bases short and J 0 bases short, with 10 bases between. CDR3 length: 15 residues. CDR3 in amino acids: CASSLNIKYQETQYF. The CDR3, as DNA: TGTGCCAGCAGTTTAAACATTAAGTACCAAGAGACCCAGTACTTC.

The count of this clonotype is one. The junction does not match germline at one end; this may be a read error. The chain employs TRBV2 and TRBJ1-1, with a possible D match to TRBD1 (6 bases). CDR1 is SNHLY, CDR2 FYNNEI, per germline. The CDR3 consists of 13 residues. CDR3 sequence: CASSGGRDTGAFF. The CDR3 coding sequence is TGTGCCAGCAGTGGCGGGAGGGACACTGGAGCTTTCTTT.

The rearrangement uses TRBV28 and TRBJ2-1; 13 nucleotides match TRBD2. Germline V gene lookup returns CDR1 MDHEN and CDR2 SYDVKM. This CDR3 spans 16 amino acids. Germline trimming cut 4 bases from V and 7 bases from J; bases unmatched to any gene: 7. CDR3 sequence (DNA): TGTGCCAGCAGTTCCCCCACTAGCGGGAGGGCTAATGAGCAGTTCTTC. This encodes CASSSPTSGRANEQFF.

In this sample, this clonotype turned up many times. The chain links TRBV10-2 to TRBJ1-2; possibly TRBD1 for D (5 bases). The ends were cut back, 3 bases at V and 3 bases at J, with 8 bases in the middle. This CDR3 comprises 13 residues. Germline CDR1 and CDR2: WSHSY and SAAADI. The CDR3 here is CASSEKGHYGYTF. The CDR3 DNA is TGCGCCAGCAGTGAAAAGGGGCACTATGGCTACACCTTC.

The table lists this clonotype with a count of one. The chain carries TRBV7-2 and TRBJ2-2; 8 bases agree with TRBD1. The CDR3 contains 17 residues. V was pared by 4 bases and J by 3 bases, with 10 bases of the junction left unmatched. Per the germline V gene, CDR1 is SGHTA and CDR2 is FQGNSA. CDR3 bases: TGTGCCAGCAGCTGGGACAGGCCCATTGTGGACACCGGGGAGCTGTTTTTT. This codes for CASSWDRPIVDTGELFF.

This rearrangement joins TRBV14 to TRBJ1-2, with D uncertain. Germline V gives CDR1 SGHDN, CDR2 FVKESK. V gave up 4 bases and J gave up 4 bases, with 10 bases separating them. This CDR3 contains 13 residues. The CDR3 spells CASSPHVAYGYTF. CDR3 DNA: TGTGCCAGCAGCCCCCACGTGGCCTATGGCTACACCTTC.

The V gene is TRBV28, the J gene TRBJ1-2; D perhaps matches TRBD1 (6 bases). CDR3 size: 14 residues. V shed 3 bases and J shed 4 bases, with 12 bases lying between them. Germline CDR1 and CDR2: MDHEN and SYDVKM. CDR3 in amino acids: CASSFRGEAYGYTF. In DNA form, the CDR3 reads TGTGCCAGCAGTTTTAGGGGGGAGGCCTATGGCTACACCTTC.

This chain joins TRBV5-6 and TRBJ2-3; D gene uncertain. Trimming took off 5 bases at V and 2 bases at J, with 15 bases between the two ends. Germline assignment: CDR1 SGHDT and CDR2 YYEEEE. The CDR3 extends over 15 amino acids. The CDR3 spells CASSTIRTATDTQYF. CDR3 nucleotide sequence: TGTGCCAGCAGTACGATCCGGACCGCCACAGATACGCAGTATTTT. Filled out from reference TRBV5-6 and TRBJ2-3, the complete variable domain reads DAGVTQSPTHLIKTRGQQVTLRCSPKSGHDTVSWYQQALGQGPQFIFQYYEEEERQRGNFPDRFSGHQFPNYSSELNVNALLLGDSALYLCASSTIRTATDTQYFGPGTRLTVL.